This TCR beta chain was captured in a study of T cell changes during pregnancy in multiple sclerosis. The data were produced by immunoSEQ multiplex PCR, yet TCRdb's version contains in-frame clones alone and is incomplete. The sample consists of some 28,000 clones, around nine tenths of them appearing once. The sequencing here drew on CD8+ T cells from peripheral blood mononuclear cells, taken before pregnancy. The receptor was isolated from a female donor with multiple sclerosis, enrolled in a pregnancy study.

The CDR3 reads CASSWRLAGAQETQYF. DNA of the CDR3: TGTGCCAGCAGCTGGAGACTAGCGGGGGCCCAAGAGACCCAGTACTTC. The rearrangement joins TRBV11-2 to TRBJ2-5; 12 positions agree with TRBD2. After removal of 4 bases from V and 1 base from J, the junction contained 4 bases not matched to a gene. CDR1 is SGHAT, CDR2 FQNNGV, per germline. This CDR3 has 16 residues.